This T cell receptor (beta chain) appears in the sequencing data of a study of blood T cell repertoires in COVID-19. Seattle enrolled patients during active infection and tracked them longitudinally. A single count supports this clone. In the original workflow: Nucleated cell number was recorded as an estimate derived from reference gene primer amplification. Profiling relied on immunoSEQ multiplex PCR, and the TCRdb table lists in-frame clones only, not all of them. V, J and clone size are those of that table, while D and trimming were read from the DNA. Here the sample spans over 200,000 clones, over 80% being singletons. The junction had 3 bases not matched to a gene; V was cut back by 1 base and J by 3 bases. The length of the CDR3 is 16 residues. CDR1 MNHEY and CDR2 SVGAGI come from the germline V gene.

This receptor was obtained from a man aged 25-40 years with COVID-19, enrolled during active disease. Sequenced sample: peripheral blood. The genes are TRBV6-5 and TRBJ2-2, with TRBD1 identical over 9 bases. CDR3 sequence: CASSYLGQGHTGELFF. The CDR3 region has the DNA TGTGCCAGCAGTTACTTGGGACAGGGTCACACCGGGGAGCTGTTTTTT.